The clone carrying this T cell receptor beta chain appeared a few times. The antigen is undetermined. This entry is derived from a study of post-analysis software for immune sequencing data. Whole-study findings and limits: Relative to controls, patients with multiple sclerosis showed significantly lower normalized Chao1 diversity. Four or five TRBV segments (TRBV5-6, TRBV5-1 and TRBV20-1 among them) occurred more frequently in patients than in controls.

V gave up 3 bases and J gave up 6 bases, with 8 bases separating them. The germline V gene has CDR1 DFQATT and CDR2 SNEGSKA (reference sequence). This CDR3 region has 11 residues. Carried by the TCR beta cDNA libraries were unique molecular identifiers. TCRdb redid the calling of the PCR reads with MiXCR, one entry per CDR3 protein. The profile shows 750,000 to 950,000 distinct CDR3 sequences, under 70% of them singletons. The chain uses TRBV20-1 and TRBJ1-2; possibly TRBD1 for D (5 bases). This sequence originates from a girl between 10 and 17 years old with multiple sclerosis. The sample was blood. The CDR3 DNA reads TGCAGTGCTAGTGGACAAAATGGCTACACCTTC. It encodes CSASGQNGYTF.